Here is one TCR beta chain with its context. Its specificity is unknown. TCRdb reprocessed the 5' RACE reads and stores each CDR3 protein as one record, lacking DNA. Its table records hundreds of thousands of distinct CDR3 sequences. CDR1 and CDR2 (germline): LNHDA, SQIVND (reference sequence). CDR3 size: 15 residues. These data belong to a study of monozygotic twins with inflammatory bowel disease. Study results and caveats: For IBD patients, clonotypes shared with others were fewer than for healthy twins, especially with disease activity.

The sample taken for sequencing was blood. This TCR derives from a human donor with ulcerative colitis or Crohn's disease, or a healthy co-twin of an affected twin (not recorded which). V and J are TRBV19 and TRBJ2-4; TCRdb indicates TRBD2, and absent DNA this call remains unverified. CDR3 residues: CASSSPGSAKNIQYF.